This T cell receptor (beta chain) emerged from a study of T-cell memory formation after mild COVID-19. Constant-segment primers served in 5'RACE that generated TCR alpha and TCR beta cDNA libraries bearing sample barcodes and UMIs. In TCRdb, the 5' RACE reads were re-called with MiXCR into one record per CDR3 protein. The sample holds roughly 110,000 distinct CDR3 sequences, 13% to 15% seen once. Findings and limits, study-wide: The study found contracting CD4+ clones mainly in CM and EM and contracting CD8+ clones in EMRA. Some clones that responded turned up in pre-infection memory, which suggests that cross-reactive memory joined in. The study found balanced CD4/CD8 in clones contracting day 15 to 85 and a CD4+ lean in later expanders.

CDR1 and CDR2 from the germline V gene are LGHNA and YSLEER. The length of the CDR3 is 12 residues. V was pared by 0 bases and J by 6 bases, with 6 bases between. This clonotype was picked up many times. Its specificity is unknown. The rearrangement links TRBV4-3 to TRBJ2-7; D unclear. The sequenced sample was PBMCs or a T cell subset sorted from them (not recorded which). This receptor was identified in a young man who had mild COVID-19 (a few samples of this study predate the infection). Cell type and time point are not known. CDR3 amino acids: CASSQDPREQYF. The CDR3 region has the DNA TGCGCCAGCAGCCAAGATCCCCGCGAGCAGTACTTC.